This T cell receptor (beta chain) derives from a study of response to subunit inactivated influenza vaccine. V shed 4 bases and J 1 base; nucleotides not matched to a gene: 6. This CDR3 has 16 amino acids. The germline CDR1 and CDR2 sequences are SGHTA and FQGTGA. Ten or more counts support this clonotype. TCRdb re-called the RT-PCR reads through MiXCR, storing one row per CDR3 protein. The repertoire consists of more than 500,000 distinct CDR3 sequences, with around 11% occurring once and the leading ten covering approximately 10%. These data were likewise used in another study, on T cells expressing NK-cell markers. This second study notes: In generating TCR beta cDNA, 5'RACE template switching with UMIs was used. Of the CD8+ T cell pool in about 6 donors, roughly 1.0-7.0% was accounted for by dominant NKG2C+ clonotypes.

This TCR came from a man over 45 who received an inactivated influenza vaccine. The source material was PBMCs from blood, sampled on the day of vaccination. The chain carries TRBV7-3 and TRBJ2-1, with 8 bases aligning to TRBD2. The CDR3 sequence: CASSSRAGASYNEQFF. For the CDR3, the DNA is TGTGCCAGCAGCTCTCGAGCGGGGGCATCCTACAATGAGCAGTTCTTC.